This T cell receptor beta chain was obtained from a study of T-cell reconstitution after alpha-beta-depleted transplantation in children. This clonotype turned up a few times. Trimming removed 4 bases from V and 8 bases from J; junction bases left unmatched: 11. The CDR3 consists of 16 residues. In germline, CDR1 is SGHDN, CDR2 FVKESK. The authors prepared the TCRbeta library with unique molecular identifiers. TCRdb itself ran the PCR reads through MiXCR, one entry per CDR3 protein. The table shows 120,000 to 150,000 distinct CDR3 sequences, with roughly 9% occurring only once. This chain connects TRBV14 to TRBJ2-1; 10 bases map to TRBD2. The clonotype originates from a female patient aged 2 to 10 who had a stem cell transplant for congenital amegakaryocytic thrombocytopenia, so the T cells may come from the graft donor. The starting material was PBMCs, mostly from graft donor cells, obtained 180 days after TCRalphabeta/CD19-depleted stem cell transplant. CDR3 protein: CASSRSVLAGVYEQFF. The CDR3 region has the DNA TGTGCCAGCAGCCGATCGGTGCTAGCGGGAGTTTATGAGCAGTTCTTC.